This T cell receptor (beta chain) originates from a study of cytomegalovirus exposure and HLA in healthy donors. About the research overall: The early release's HLA-typed donors yielded 80 million to 95 million unique TCRs.

The ends were cut back, 3 bases at V and 1 base at J, with 8 bases in the middle. This CDR3 contains 14 residues. Looked up from germline, CDR1 is SGHKS and CDR2 is YYEKEE (reference sequence). The PCR made use of 60 Vbeta and 13 Jbeta primers. The assay was immunoSEQ multiplex PCR, and TCRdb's table has in-frame clones only and misses some. The sample has about 120,000 clones, 77% seen once. The J gene is TRBJ2-1, the V gene TRBV5-5, with D possibly TRBD1 on 6 matching bases. The clonotype comes from a man aged 18 to 29 in good health and CMV-seropositive. Sequenced input: PBMCs. This CDR3 reads CASSYRESYNEQFF. CDR3 DNA: TGTGCCAGCAGCTACAGGGAATCCTACAATGAGCAGTTCTTC.